The 5 T cell receptor beta chains below all came from one sample that was sequenced in a study of a mutant IDH1 vaccine in newly diagnosed glioma. Time point: baseline, week 1 (first vaccination visit). Treatment reported: pre-vaccination baseline after standard-of-care therapy. Generated by immunoSEQ multiplex PCR, the TCRdb table keeps only in-frame clones and is missing some. Of around 30,000 clones in the sample, about 80% were seen once. Sequences were derived from peripheral blood mononuclear cells (PBMCs), sampled from a glioma patient treated with radiotherapy, temozolomide or both. The receptors stem from a man in his fifties with glioma. Some clones in this sample may be carry-over from other donors' samples.

The rearrangement uses TRBV5-1 and TRBJ2-3; 7 bases map to TRBD2. Germline CDR1 reads SGHRS; CDR2 reads YFSETQ. The CDR3 has 16 residues. After removal of 0 bases from V and 4 bases from J, the junction contained 8 bases not matched to a gene. The CDR3 region is CASSLDKWGRADTQYF. The CDR3 bases are TGCGCCAGCAGCTTGGATAAGTGGGGGAGGGCAGATACGCAGTATTTT.

CDR3 sequence reads: CASSSYLGSYEQYF. CDR3 sequence (DNA): TGTGCCAGCAGCTCTTATTTAGGCTCCTACGAGCAGTACTTC. J is TRBJ2-7 and V is TRBV11-2; D gene uncertain. Germline CDR1 reads SGHAT; CDR2 reads FQNNGV. This CDR3 is 14 amino acids long. Trimming took off 4 bases at V and 0 bases at J, with 10 bases between the two ends.

V is TRBV27 and J is TRBJ1-4; 10 bases fit TRBD1. Trimming at V came to 5 bases and at J to 5 bases, leaving 5 bases not matched to a gene. The CDR3 covers 15 residues. Germline V CDR1 and CDR2: MNHEY, SMNVEV (reference sequence). The CDR3 DNA reads as TGTGCCAGCAGTATCCTGGGACAGGGGAATGAAAAACTGTTTTTT. Its translation: CASSILGQGNEKLFF.

The V gene is TRBV30, the J gene TRBJ1-6; tentatively, D is TRBD1 (5 bases). V lost 1 base and J lost 9, with 13 bases in between. This CDR3 is 14 amino acids long. CDR1 is GTSNPN, CDR2 SVGIG, per germline (reference sequence). This CDR3 is CAWSGPTVLSPLHF. The DNA for the CDR3 is TGTGCCTGGAGTGGGCCGACAGTTCTTTCACCCCTCCACTTT.

This rearrangement joins TRBV27 to TRBJ1-5; unclear D gene. The germline CDR1 and CDR2 sequences are MNHEY and SMNVEV (reference sequence). V was shortened by 4 bases and J by 4 bases, with 11 bases between the two germline ends. The CDR3 runs to 14 residues. CDR3 DNA sequence: TGTGCCAGCAGTTCAGCTTACAGAAATCAGCCCCAGCATTTT. It translates to CASSSAYRNQPQHF.